Listed here is a single T cell receptor (beta chain). The clone's antigen remains unknown. No base qualities exist here, and no much larger clone lies one base off it. Donors were 39 systemically healthy Caucasian individuals from Russia aged about 6 to 100 years. Each donor gave 9.5 to 10 milliliters of peripheral blood, drawn into EDTA-treated Vacutainer tubes. Ficoll-Paque density-gradient centrifugation was used to isolate PBMCs, with at least 6.5 million per sample. Trizol reagent was used to extract total RNA from PBMCs, with at least 5 micrograms per sample. For every donor, an aliquot of PBMCs went through flow cytometry to measure the percentages of naive CD45RAhigh/CD27high T cells. This sample is part of a study of blood T cells in healthy people across ages (dated by TCRdb to between 2014 and 2017). As for the study more broadly: Template switching captured roughly one uniquely barcoded TCR beta cDNA molecule per two T cells in model experiments. For two donors (one aged 18 to 29 and one aged 80 or older), the study analyzed two additional independent replicas of 1 million unique cDNA reads from the same blood draw. Donors of different ages were randomly distributed across sequencing lanes to avoid experimental bias. Donors were grouped into four age groups: young (average approximately 15 years), middle-aged (under 40), aged (roughly 62) and long-lived (about 90). Using deep sequencing normalized with unique cDNA molecular identifiers, the study measured how TCR beta repertoire diversity changes with age.

Summary of the overall study and its limitations: Donor CMV infection status was unknown, potentially confounding age-related changes in expanded clonotypes. Compared with the aged group, more naive CD4+ T cells, fewer expanded clones and increased TCR diversity were shown by the long-lived group, suggesting age selection. Observed TCR beta diversity per million T cells fell roughly linearly with age, and a significant reduction was already apparent by age roughly 40. Because profiling used bulk unsorted PBMCs, naive and antigen-experienced compartments could not be compared conclusively. Total diversity estimates from one million sequenced T cells were considered lower bounds and underestimates. The percentage of naive T cells measured by flow cytometry correlated strongly with observed TCR beta diversity.

The method behind the library was 5' RACE. The listed sequencing device is Illumina HiSeq 2500. The second PCR ran for roughly 7 to 11 cycles and used a J-beta primer mix along with a sample-barcoded 5' primer. A unique molecular identifier was introduced onto each TCR beta cDNA molecule by a template-switch 5' adaptor carrying 12 random nucleotides. Each sample yielded at least 2.5 million CDR3-containing paired-end reads. All of the RNA was converted into first-strand cDNA using the Mint cDNA synthesis kit, with a TRBC-specific oligonucleotide serving as the primer. Following uracil-DNA glycosylase treatment, a first 18-cycle PCR with universal primers M1SS and BC2_uni_R was performed on all cDNA. Per the original workflow: For normalization, 1 million high-quality reads were randomly selected from each sample, with every read carrying a distinct molecular identifier. Instead of being binned into consensus sequences, reads with shared molecular identifiers were discarded. MiTCR, run with a Q25 quality threshold and the strictest error-elimination algorithm, handled CDR3 identification, clonotype clustering and error correction. Lower-bound total TCR beta diversity was estimated with a nonparametric unseen species model using Euler transformation. The public reads were quality trimmed at Q25 with fastp and then assembled into clones with MiXCR by TCRdb, keeping productive beta chains. Each record represents a unique CDR3 protein, reported with the most common genes and DNA among its rows. TCRdb assigned the V and J calls; the authors' analysis was not used. The table for this sample lists 1 million to 1.2 million distinct CDR3 sequences; 35% to 45% of them were counted only once. The ten largest make up roughly 13% of the sample.

Trimming accounts for 2 bases at V and 5 bases at J, while the number of junction bases matched to no gene is 15. The CDR3 contains 19 residues, cysteine and phenylalanine counted. This entry keeps only the CDR3 DNA: 57 bases, framed from base 1. As encoded in the germline V gene (reference sequence), CDR1 is MNHEY while CDR2 is SMNVEV. The receptor chain draws on TRBV27 and TRBJ1-6, with 7 bases in between that match TRBD1. The sequencing sample was made of blood. This TCR derives from a man between 18 and 29 years old in good health. In nucleotides, the sequence is TGTGCCAGCAGTTTACGCGTCAACCCGCGGGACAGTGATAATTCACCCCTCCACTTT. Its protein product is CASSLRVNPRDSDNSPLHF.